This TCR beta chain was captured in a study of T cell responses to AZD1222 COVID-19 vaccine. This clone was observed once. Sequencing used immunoSEQ multiplex PCR; TCRdb keeps in-frame clones, though not all of them. The sample contains 140,000 to 150,000 clones, 90% to 95% of which appear only once. Trimming took off 7 bases at V and 2 bases at J, with 15 bases between the two ends. The CDR3 has 14 amino acids. From germline, CDR1 is SGHAT and CDR2 FQNNGV. The receptor was isolated from an adult in good health. This chain links TRBV11-2 with TRBJ2-7; a possible D gene is TRBD1 (5 bases). Sequences were derived from peripheral blood, sampled on day 0 of AZD1222 vaccination. CDR3 region: CASTKGVPPYEQYF. DNA for the CDR3: TGTGCCAGCACCAAAGGGGTGCCCCCCTACGAGCAGTACTTC.